The following is a T cell receptor (beta chain) sequence with its context. Here immunoSEQ multiplex PCR was the method, and the copy in TCRdb shows in-frame clones only, minus some. The sample comprises about 34,000 clones, approximately 78% of which are singletons, and around 4% rests with the top ten. This entry comes from a study of T cell responses to AZD1222 COVID-19 vaccine. CDR1 is MNHEY, CDR2 SVGEGT, per germline. The CDR3 spans 16 residues. V was pared by 6 bases and J by 2 bases, with 19 bases between. The chain couples TRBV6-2 or TRBV6-3 to TRBJ1-1; the D gene is possibly TRBD1 (5 bases). The source was peripheral blood, collected 28 days after the second AZD1222 dose. This receptor was obtained from an adult who received the AZD1222 COVID-19 vaccine. In nucleotides, the CDR3 is TGTGCCAGCAGCCCTACAGGCACCAGAGTTAACACTGAAGCTTTCTTT. Its protein product is CASSPTGTRVNTEAFF.